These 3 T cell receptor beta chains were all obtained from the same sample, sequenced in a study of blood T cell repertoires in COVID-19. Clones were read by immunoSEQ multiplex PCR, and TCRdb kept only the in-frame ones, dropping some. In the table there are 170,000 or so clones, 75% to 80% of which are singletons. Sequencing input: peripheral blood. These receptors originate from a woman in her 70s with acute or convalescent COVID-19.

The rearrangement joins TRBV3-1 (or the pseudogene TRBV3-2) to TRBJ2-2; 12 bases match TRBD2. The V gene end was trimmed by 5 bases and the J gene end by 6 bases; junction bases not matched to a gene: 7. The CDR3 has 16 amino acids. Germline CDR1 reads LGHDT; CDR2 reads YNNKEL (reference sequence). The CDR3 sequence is CASSSQLAGGPGELFF. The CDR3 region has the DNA TGTGCCAGCAGCTCCCAACTAGCGGGAGGCCCCGGGGAGCTGTTTTTT.

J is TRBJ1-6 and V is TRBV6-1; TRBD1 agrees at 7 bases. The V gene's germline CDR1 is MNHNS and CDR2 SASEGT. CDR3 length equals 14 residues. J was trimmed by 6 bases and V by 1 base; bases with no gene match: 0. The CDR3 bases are TGTGCCAGCAGTGAAGGACAGGGTAATTCACCCCTCCACTTT. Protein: CASSEGQGNSPLHF.

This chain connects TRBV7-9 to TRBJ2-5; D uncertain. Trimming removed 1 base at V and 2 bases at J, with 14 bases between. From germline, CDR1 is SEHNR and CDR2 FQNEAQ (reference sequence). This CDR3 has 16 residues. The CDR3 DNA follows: TGTGCCAGCAGCTTAGGTCAGAGACGACATCAAGAGACCCAGTACTTC. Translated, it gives CASSLGQRRHQETQYF.